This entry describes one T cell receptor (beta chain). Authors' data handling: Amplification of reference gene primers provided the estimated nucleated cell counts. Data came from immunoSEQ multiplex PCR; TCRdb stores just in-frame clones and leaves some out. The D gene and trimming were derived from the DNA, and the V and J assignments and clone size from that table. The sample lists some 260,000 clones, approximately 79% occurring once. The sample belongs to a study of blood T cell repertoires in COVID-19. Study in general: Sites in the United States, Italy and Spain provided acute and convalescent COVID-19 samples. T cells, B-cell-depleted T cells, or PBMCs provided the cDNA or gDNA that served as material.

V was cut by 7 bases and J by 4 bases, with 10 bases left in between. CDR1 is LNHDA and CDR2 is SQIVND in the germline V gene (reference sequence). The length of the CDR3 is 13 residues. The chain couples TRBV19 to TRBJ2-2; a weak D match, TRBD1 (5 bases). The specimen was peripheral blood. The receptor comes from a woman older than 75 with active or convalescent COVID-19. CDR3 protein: CASTGKSTGELFF. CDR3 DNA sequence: TGTGCCAGTACAGGGAAGAGCACCGGGGAGCTGTTTTTT.